Below are 27 T cell receptor beta chains sequenced from a single sample in a study of OX40 agonist ivuxolimab in advanced cancers. Clones were read by immunoSEQ multiplex PCR, and TCRdb kept only the in-frame ones, dropping some. Of about 90,000 clones in the sample, around 90% were seen once. The material was CD4+ or CD8+ T cells sorted from blood, obtained in a trial of the OX40 agonist ivuxolimab. These receptors originate from an adult with an advanced solid tumor such as melanoma, head and neck, liver or kidney cancer.

The chain uses TRBV28 and TRBJ1-5; TRBD1 aligns across 7 bases. Germline V CDR1 and CDR2: MDHEN, SYDVKM. Unmatched junction bases numbered 10, after V lost 5 bases and J lost 3 bases. The CDR3 runs to 16 residues. This chain's CDR3 is CASSLPQTGYNQPQHF. Here the CDR3 DNA reads TGTGCCAGCAGTCTCCCCCAGACAGGGTACAATCAGCCCCAGCATTTT.

This clone was found once. The chain couples TRBV18 to TRBJ2-5, with D maybe TRBD2 (5 bases). This CDR3 is 13 amino acids long. V shed 5 bases and J shed 2 bases, with 9 bases lying between them. Germline V gene data show CDR1 as KGHSH and CDR2 as LQKENI. The CDR3 nucleotides read TGTGCCAGCTCAAGCACTAGACAAGAGACCCAGTACTTC. Translation: CASSSTRQETQYF.

The chain employs TRBV7-2 and TRBJ2-7; possibly TRBD2 for D (6 bases). Germline values: CDR1 SGHTA, CDR2 FQGNSA. The CDR3 contains 13 residues. With 1 base removed from V and 6 bases from J, the gap between germline ends came to 10 bases. The CDR3 region is CASSLVVGGEQYF. DNA of the CDR3: TGTGCCAGCAGCTTAGTAGTGGGAGGCGAGCAGTACTTC. The full variable domain, completed using reference TRBV7-2 and TRBJ2-7, is GAGVSQSPSNKVTEKGKDVELRCDPISGHTALYWYRQSLGQGLEFLIYFQGNSAPDKSGLPSDRFSAERTGGSVSTLTIQRTQQEDSAVYLCASSLVVGGEQYFGPGTRLTVT.

The genes are TRBV19 and TRBJ2-7; 10 bases line up with TRBD2. V dropped 5 bases and J dropped 5; count of bases not matched to a gene: 3. This CDR3 is built from 13 residues. Germline lookup yields CDR1 LNHDA and CDR2 SQIVND (reference sequence). CDR3 DNA sequence: TGTGCCAGTAGTGTTCTAGCGGGAGACGAGCAGTACTTC. This translates into CASSVLAGDEQYF.

This chain links TRBV7-2 with TRBJ2-3, with a possible D match to TRBD1 (7 bases). This CDR3 has 15 residues. With 9 bases removed from V and 6 bases from J, the gap between germline ends came to 22 bases. CDR1 SGHTA and CDR2 FQGNSA come from the germline V gene. CDR3 sequence reads: CASALHRGGGDTQYF. CDR3 sequence (DNA): TGTGCCAGTGCTCTACACAGGGGTGGAGGGGATACGCAGTATTTT.

This clone was recorded a few times. The gene calls are TRBV2 and TRBJ2-1; a possible D gene is TRBD2 (6 bases). The germline CDR1 and CDR2 sequences are SNHLY and FYNNEI. The CDR3 sequence is 14 residues long. Deletions cut 8 bases from V and 4 bases from J, with 15 bases between. This CDR3 is CASGSGVPYNEQFF. CDR3 nucleotide sequence: TGTGCCAGCGGTTCGGGAGTCCCTTACAATGAGCAGTTCTTC.

The chain joins TRBV19 to TRBJ2-7; 10 bases align to TRBD2. The germline gives CDR1 LNHDA, CDR2 SQIVND (reference sequence). Unmatched junction bases numbered 9, after V lost 3 bases and J lost 7 bases. The CDR3 has 15 residues. CDR3 bases: TGTGCCAGTAGTATGGAGTGGCTAGCGGGAGCAGAGCAGTACTTC. Translating it yields CASSMEWLAGAEQYF.

This clone was observed once. The V gene is TRBV18, the J gene TRBJ2-7; the D gene is possibly TRBD2 (7 bases). The CDR3 is 15 amino acids. The V gene lost 1 base and the J gene lost 0 bases, with 10 bases spanning the gap. Germline CDR1 and CDR2: KGHSH and LQKENI. In DNA form, the CDR3 reads TGTGCCAGCTCACCACAGGGGGGGATCTCCTACGAGCAGTACTTC. Translating it yields CASSPQGGISYEQYF.

This clone has just one count. This chain links TRBV2 with TRBJ2-7; 9 bases are shared with TRBD1. This CDR3 spans 15 amino acids. The trim removed 3 bases at V and 3 bases at J, leaving 6 bases unmatched. Germline assignment: CDR1 SNHLY and CDR2 FYNNEI. CDR3: CASSDRTGVNYEQYF. CDR3 nucleotide sequence: TGTGCCAGCAGTGACCGGACAGGGGTAAACTACGAGCAGTACTTC.

The chain links TRBV28 to TRBJ1-2; maybe TRBD1 (5 bases). CDR3 length: 15 amino acids. The germline V and J ends were trimmed by 6 bases and 7 bases, with 21 bases remaining between them. In germline, CDR1 is MDHEN, CDR2 SYDVKM. The CDR3 DNA follows: TGTGCCAGCAGACCCTGGGACGAGGGGCGGGGTGGCTACACCTTC. This gives the protein CASRPWDEGRGGYTF.

The CDR3 loop is CASTRDRNTGELFF. The CDR3 DNA sequence: TGTGCCAGCACCCGGGACAGGAACACCGGGGAGCTGTTTTTT. The chain links TRBV11-3 to TRBJ2-2; 7 nucleotides match TRBD1. Germline V lookup: CDR1 SGHNT, CDR2 YENEEA. This CDR3 is built from 14 residues. Trimming removed 7 bases from V and 1 base from J; junction bases left unmatched: 3.

The chain joins TRBV5-1 to TRBJ2-5; TRBD2 aligns across 8 bases. V shed 4 bases and J 2 bases; nucleotides not matched to a gene: 4. The V gene's germline CDR1 is SGHRS and CDR2 YFSETQ. The CDR3 is 14 residues long. DNA of the CDR3: TGCGCCAGCAGCCCCAGCGGGAGACAAGAGACCCAGTACTTC. Encoded protein: CASSPSGRQETQYF.

The rearrangement links TRBV18 to TRBJ1-1, with D unresolved. The ends were cut back, 1 base at V and 1 base at J, with 10 bases in the middle. Germline CDR1 KGHSH, CDR2 LQKENI. CDR3 length: 15 amino acids. The CDR3 is CASSPRMKENTEAFF. The CDR3 DNA reads TGTGCCAGCTCACCACGGATGAAGGAGAACACTGAAGCTTTCTTT.

The chain uses TRBV11-3 and TRBJ2-1, with 8 bases lining up with TRBD2. The V gene end was trimmed by 1 base and the J gene end by 5 bases; junction bases not matched to a gene: 4. The CDR3 spans 15 residues. CDR1 is SGHNT, CDR2 YENEEA, per germline. Here the CDR3 reads CASSLAGGWDNEQFF. As DNA, the CDR3 is TGTGCCAGCAGCTTAGCGGGAGGGTGGGACAATGAGCAGTTCTTC.

The chain is built from TRBV2 and TRBJ2-3; 13 bases agree with TRBD2. The CDR3 consists of 15 residues. The junction had 8 bases not matched to a gene; V was cut back by 9 bases and J by 5 bases. Looked up from germline, CDR1 is SNHLY and CDR2 is FYNNEI. DNA of the CDR3: TGTGCCAGTAATGGACTAGCGGGAGTTAAAGATACGCAGTATTTT. It codes for CASNGLAGVKDTQYF.

The table lists this clone with a few counts. The chain has TRBV18 and TRBJ2-1; D ambiguous. CDR3 length: 16 amino acids. Trimming cost V 0 bases and J 0 bases, with 9 bases left between them. In germline, CDR1 is KGHSH, CDR2 LQKENI. The CDR3: CASSPPLKSSYNEQFF. The CDR3 coding sequence is TGTGCCAGCTCACCACCTCTGAAGAGCTCCTACAATGAGCAGTTCTTC.

The chain employs TRBV7-2 and TRBJ2-7, with 8 bases that match TRBD2. V lost 1 base, J lost 5 bases, and 10 bases stayed unmatched. This CDR3 spans 16 amino acids. Germline values: CDR1 SGHTA, CDR2 FQGNSA. The CDR3 is CASSLGGTGGPNEQYF. CDR3 coding DNA: TGTGCCAGCAGCTTAGGCGGAACGGGAGGGCCCAACGAGCAGTACTTC.

This clone has just one count. V gene TRBV4-1 combines with J gene TRBJ2-1; 9 bases are a match to TRBD2. CDR3 length: 17 amino acids. Germline loops: CDR1 MGHRA, CDR2 YSYEKL. V lost 4 bases to trimming and J lost 4 bases; unmatched junction nucleotides: 11. The CDR3 reads CASSPTDSGSLYNEQFF. DNA for the CDR3: TGCGCCAGCAGCCCCACGGATAGCGGGAGTTTATACAATGAGCAGTTCTTC.

This chain uses TRBV6-1 with TRBJ1-3, with a weak D call TRBD1 (5 bases). CDR1 is MNHNS and CDR2 is SASEGT in the germline V gene. The CDR3 extends over 15 amino acids. Trimming took 7 bases from V and 0 from J, leaving 13 bases between them. In nucleotides, the CDR3 is TGTGCCAGCAATGTCAGGGTGGCCTCTGGAAACACCATATATTTT. Its protein is CASNVRVASGNTIYF.

The V call is TRBV25-1, the J call TRBJ2-7, with TRBD1 identical over 9 bases. The J segment lost 4 bases and the V segment lost 4 bases, leaving 11 bases of the junction unmatched. The CDR3 totals 16 residues. Germline CDR1 and CDR2: MGHDK and SYGVNS. CDR3 in amino acids: CASSGTGVAGRYEQYF. Here the CDR3 DNA reads TGTGCCAGCAGTGGGACAGGGGTCGCTGGAAGATACGAGCAGTACTTC.

This chain joins TRBV19 and TRBJ2-2, with D possibly TRBD2 on 7 matching bases. Trimming removed 6 bases at V and 5 bases at J, with 16 bases between. This CDR3 is 15 amino acids long. CDR1 LNHDA and CDR2 SQIVND come from the germline V gene (reference sequence). In DNA, the CDR3 is TGTGCCAGTAGCGTCCGGGGGCGGGGGACCGGGGAGCTGTTTTTT. It codes for CASSVRGRGTGELFF.

The J gene is TRBJ2-7, the V gene TRBV30; D call uncertain. The CDR3 totals 14 residues. From germline, CDR1 is GTSNPN and CDR2 SVGIG (reference sequence). Trimming stripped 4 bases from V and 2 bases from J, with 15 bases between. The CDR3 loop reads CAWKLSYYPYEQYF. The CDR3 DNA is TGTGCCTGGAAGCTAAGCTACTACCCCTACGAGCAGTACTTC.

The chain carries TRBV6-6 and TRBJ2-1, with unresolved D. CDR3 length: 12 residues. Trimming took off 2 bases at V and 8 bases at J, with 7 bases between the two ends. Per the germline V gene, CDR1 is MNHNY and CDR2 is SVGAGI (reference sequence). The CDR3 here is CASSYGLDEQFF. Here the CDR3 DNA reads TGTGCCAGCAGTTACGGCCTGGATGAGCAGTTCTTC.

The chain has TRBV21-1 and TRBJ1-4. TRBV21-1 is a known pseudogene. The CDR3 contains 17 residues. The CDR3 DNA is TGTGCCAGCAGCCTCAAAGCTCAATCCCGGGAGGCTGAAAAACTGTTTTTT. Translated: CASSLKAQSREAEKLFF.

V and J are TRBV28 and TRBJ1-3; D gene unclear. CDR1 and CDR2 (germline): MDHEN, SYDVKM. V lost 3 bases to trimming and J lost 2 bases, with 8 bases between them. The CDR3 runs to 14 residues. CDR3 DNA sequence: TGTGCCAGCAGTTTTATTGCCGCTGGAAACACCATATATTTT. This gives the protein CASSFIAAGNTIYF.

The chain links TRBV15 to TRBJ2-7, with 7 bases matching TRBD1. Losses at the gene ends were 0 bases for V and 4 bases for J; bases not matched to a gene: 6. The length of the CDR3 is 15 residues. Germline lookup yields CDR1 LNHNV and CDR2 YYDKDF (reference sequence). The CDR3 nucleotides read TGTGCCACCAGCAGAGATAACAGGGGTATGTACGAGCAGTACTTC. Amino acids: CATSRDNRGMYEQYF.

This chain links TRBV6-5 with TRBJ1-2; the D is unclear. The germline V and J ends were trimmed by 2 bases and 1 base, with 8 bases remaining between them. Germline V gene lookup returns CDR1 MNHEY and CDR2 SVGAGI. This CDR3 comprises 14 residues. CDR3 amino acids: CASSYINGNYGYTF. For the CDR3, the DNA is TGTGCCAGCAGTTACATCAACGGTAACTATGGCTACACCTTC.